Detailed here is one TCR beta chain. Germline V CDR1 and CDR2: LNHDA, SQIVND (reference sequence). Trimming cost V 9 bases and J 1 base; bases outside gene matches: 3. This CDR3 has 13 amino acids. TCRdb's table, derived via immunoSEQ multiplex PCR, lists solely in-frame clones and lacks some. The data show about 70,000 clones, about 92% seen once. The data originate from a study of T cells after somatic rescue of genetic block. Sample: peripheral blood mononuclear cells (PBMCs). The receptor was derived from a man aged 40-50 years. The rearrangement links TRBV19 to TRBJ2-5; the match to TRBD1 covers 9 bases. CDR3 DNA sequence: TGTGCCAGCCGACAGGGGGGCCAAGAGACCCAGTACTTC. This gives the protein CASRQGGQETQYF. Supplemented by reference TRBV19 and TRBJ2-5, the full variable domain reads DGGITQSPKYLFRKEGQNVTLSCEQNLNHDAMYWYRQDPGQGLRLIYYSQIVNDFQKGDIAEGYSVSREKKESFPLTVTSAQKNPTAFYLCASRQGGQETQYFGPGTRLLVL.